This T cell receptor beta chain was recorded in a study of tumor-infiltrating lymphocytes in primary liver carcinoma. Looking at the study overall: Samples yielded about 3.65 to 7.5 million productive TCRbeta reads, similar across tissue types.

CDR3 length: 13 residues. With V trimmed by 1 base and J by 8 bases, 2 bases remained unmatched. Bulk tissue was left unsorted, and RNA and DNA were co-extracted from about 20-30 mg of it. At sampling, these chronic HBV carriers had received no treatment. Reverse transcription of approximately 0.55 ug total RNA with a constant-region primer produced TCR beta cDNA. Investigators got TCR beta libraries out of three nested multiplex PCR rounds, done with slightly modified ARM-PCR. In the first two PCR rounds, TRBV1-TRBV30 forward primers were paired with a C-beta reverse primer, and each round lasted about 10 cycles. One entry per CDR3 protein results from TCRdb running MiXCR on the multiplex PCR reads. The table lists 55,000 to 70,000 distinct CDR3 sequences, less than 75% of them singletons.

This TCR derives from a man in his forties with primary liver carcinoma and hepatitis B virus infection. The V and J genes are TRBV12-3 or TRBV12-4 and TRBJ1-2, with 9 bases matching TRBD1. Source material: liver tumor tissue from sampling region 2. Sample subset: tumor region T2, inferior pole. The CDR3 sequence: CASSLGTGAGYTF. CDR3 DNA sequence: TGTGCCAGCAGTTTAGGGACAGGGGCGGGCTACACCTTC.